The rows below give T cell receptor beta chains drawn from one sample of a study of blood T cell repertoires in COVID-19. Assay used: immunoSEQ multiplex PCR; TCRdb lists only in-frame clones, some missing. Of hundreds of thousands of clones listed, about 90% are singletons. Specimen: peripheral blood. All receptors derive from a young woman who had recovered from COVID-19. Both conserved end residues are part of each CDR3. D genes are given only for firm matches. Size is omitted from some rows. Given values are once, few, many or a class for expanded clones.

size: -; D: TRBD2; V: TRBV6-5; J: TRBJ2-7; DNA: TGTGCCAGCAGTTACTCCGGGACTACCTACGAGCAGTACTTC; CDR3: CASSYSGTTYEQYF
size: -; D: -; V: TRBV4-1; J: TRBJ1-1; DNA: TGCGCCAGCAGCCAAGAGACCCCCCCTGGAGGGAAAGCTTTCTTT; CDR3: CASSQETPPGGKAFF
size: -; D: -; V: TRBV7-3; J: TRBJ2-1; DNA: TGTGCCAGCAGCTCCACAGGGTATGAGCAGTTCTTC; CDR3: CASSSTGYEQFF
size: once; D: TRBD2; V: TRBV5-4; J: TRBJ2-3; DNA: TGTGCCAGCAGCTTAGAGGGACTAGCGGGGGGCTACAGCACAGATACGCAGTATTTT; CDR3: CASSLEGLAGGYSTDTQYF
size: -; D: -; V: TRBV19; J: TRBJ1-5; DNA: TGTGCCAGTAGTGATAGGACAGTTAGGCAGCCCCAGCATTTT; CDR3: CASSDRTVRQPQHF
size: -; D: -; V: TRBV6-2/TRBV6-3; J: TRBJ2-7; DNA: TGTGCCAGCAGTTATTTAGGAGGGGGCGGCTACGAGCAGTACTTC; CDR3: CASSYLGGGGYEQYF
size: -; D: TRBD2; V: TRBV4-1; J: TRBJ2-3; DNA: TGCGCCAGCAGCCCCCATTCGGGCGGGAGAACAGATACGCAGTATTTT; CDR3: CASSPHSGGRTDTQYF
size: -; D: TRBD2; V: TRBV7-9; J: TRBJ2-5; DNA: TGTGCCAGCAGCTTATCTGACGGGGGGAGGGAGACCCAGTACTTC; CDR3: CASSLSDGGRETQYF
size: -; D: -; V: TRBV9; J: TRBJ2-7; DNA: TGTGCCAGCAGCGTAGAGGCGACAGGTGGGTACGAGCAGTACTTC; CDR3: CASSVEATGGYEQYF
size: -; D: -; V: TRBV6-2/TRBV6-3; J: TRBJ2-5; DNA: TGTGCCAGCAGCGCCCCAGGCCGGGAGACCCAGTACTTC; CDR3: CASSAPGRETQYF
size: -; D: -; V: TRBV5-6; J: TRBJ2-4; DNA: TGTGCCAGCAGCTTGGCCGGGAACATTCAGTACTTC; CDR3: CASSLAGNIQYF
size: -; D: TRBD1; V: TRBV18; J: TRBJ2-2; DNA: TGTGCCAGCTCACCACAGGGGGCCACCGGGGAGCTGTTTTTT; CDR3: CASSPQGATGELFF
size: -; D: -; V: TRBV5-1; J: TRBJ1-1; DNA: TGCGCCAGCAGCTTGGGGCCCACTGAAGCTTTCTTT; CDR3: CASSLGPTEAFF
size: -; D: -; V: TRBV6-5; J: TRBJ1-3; DNA: TGTGCCAGCAGTTACTCAGGGGAAACCTCTGGAAACACCATATATTTT; CDR3: CASSYSGETSGNTIYF
size: -; D: TRBD1; V: TRBV30; J: TRBJ2-4; DNA: TGTGCCTGGAGTGAAGGACAGGGGTCGGTGAGGGACATTCAGTACTTC; CDR3: CAWSEGQGSVRDIQYF
size: -; D: TRBD2; V: TRBV19; J: TRBJ2-1; DNA: TGTGCCAGTAGGACCCCGGGACTAGTATCTGAGCAGTTCTTC; CDR3: CASRTPGLVSEQFF
size: -; D: -; V: TRBV5-4; J: TRBJ2-1; DNA: TGTGCCAGCAGCCGTTGGAGGGGGGGGGAAGAAAATGAGCAGTTCTTC; CDR3: CASSRWRGGEENEQFF
size: -; D: TRBD1; V: TRBV7-9; J: TRBJ2-5; DNA: TGTGCCAGCAGCTTGCGCGGGACAGGGATTTGGAAGACCCAGTACTTC; CDR3: CASSLRGTGIWKTQYF
size: medium-sized; D: -; V: TRBV18; J: TRBJ1-6; DNA: TGTGCCAGCTCACCATCGCAGGGAGGCGTGTATAATTCACCCCTCCACTTT; CDR3: CASSPSQGGVYNSPLHF
size: -; D: -; V: TRBV2; J: TRBJ2-1; DNA: TGTGCCAGCAGTGAAACTAGCCGTTACAATGAGCAGTTCTTC; CDR3: CASSETSRYNEQFF
size: -; D: -; V: TRBV9; J: TRBJ2-2; DNA: TGTGCCAGCAGCGTAGCTAAGAGCAGGGCCGGTCCCGGGGAGCTGTTTTTT; CDR3: CASSVAKSRAGPGELFF
size: -; D: -; V: TRBV15; J: TRBJ1-2; DNA: TGTGCCACCAGCCGGGACTATGGCTACACCTTC; CDR3: CATSRDYGYTF
size: once; D: -; V: TRBV28; J: TRBJ2-2; DNA: TGTGCCAGCAGTTTATCTCCAGGCTACACCGGGGAGCTGTTTTTT; CDR3: CASSLSPGYTGELFF
size: -; D: TRBD2; V: TRBV19; J: TRBJ2-7; DNA: TGTGCCAGTAGTCCTGTAGCGGGAGTCGACTACGAGCAGTACTTC; CDR3: CASSPVAGVDYEQYF
size: -; D: -; V: TRBV19; J: TRBJ2-7; DNA: TGTGCCAGTAGACAGCATGGCTCCTACGAGCAGTACTTC; CDR3: CASRQHGSYEQYF
size: -; D: TRBD1; V: TRBV10-2; J: TRBJ1-2; DNA: TGCGCCAGCAGTGAGTCATTGACAGGGGCTGATGGCTACACCTTC; CDR3: CASSESLTGADGYTF
size: -; D: TRBD1; V: TRBV19; J: TRBJ1-5; DNA: TGTGCCAGTAGGACCGGGACAGGTGTCCGGCCCCAGCATTTT; CDR3: CASRTGTGVRPQHF
size: -; D: TRBD2; V: TRBV27; J: TRBJ2-5; DNA: TGTGCCAGCAGTTCAATACTGGGACTAGCGCTACAAGAGACCCAGTACTTC; CDR3: CASSSILGLALQETQYF
size: few; D: TRBD2; V: TRBV6-5; J: TRBJ2-7; DNA: TGTGCCAGCATCACCCGCAGGACGGGGGGGTACGAGCAGTACTTC; CDR3: CASITRRTGGYEQYF